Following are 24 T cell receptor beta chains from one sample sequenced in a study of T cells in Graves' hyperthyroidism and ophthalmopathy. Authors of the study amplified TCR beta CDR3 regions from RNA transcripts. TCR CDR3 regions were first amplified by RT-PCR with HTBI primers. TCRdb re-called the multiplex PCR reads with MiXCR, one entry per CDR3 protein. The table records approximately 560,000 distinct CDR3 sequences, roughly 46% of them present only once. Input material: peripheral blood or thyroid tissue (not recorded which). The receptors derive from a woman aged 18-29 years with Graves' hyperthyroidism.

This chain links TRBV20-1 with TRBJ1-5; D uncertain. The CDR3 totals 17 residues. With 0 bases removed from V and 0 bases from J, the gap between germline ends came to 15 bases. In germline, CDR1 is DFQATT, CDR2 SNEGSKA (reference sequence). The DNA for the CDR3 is TGCAGTGCTAGAGATCGGTGGAGGGAGGATAGCAATCAGCCCCAGCATTTT. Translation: CSARDRWREDSNQPQHF.

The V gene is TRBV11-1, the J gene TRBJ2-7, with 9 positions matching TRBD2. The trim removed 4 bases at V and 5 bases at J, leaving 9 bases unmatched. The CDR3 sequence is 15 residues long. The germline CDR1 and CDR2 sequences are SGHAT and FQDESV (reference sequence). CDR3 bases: TGTGCCAGCAGCTCCCAGCGGGGGGACGACGACGAGCAGTACTTC. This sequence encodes CASSSQRGDDDEQYF.

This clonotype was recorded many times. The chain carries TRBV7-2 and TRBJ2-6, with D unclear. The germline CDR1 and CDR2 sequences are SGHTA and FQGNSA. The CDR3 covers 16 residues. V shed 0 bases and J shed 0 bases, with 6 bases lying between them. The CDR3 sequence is CASSLARYSGANVLTF. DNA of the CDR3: TGTGCCAGCAGCTTAGCACGTTACTCTGGGGCCAACGTCCTGACTTTC.

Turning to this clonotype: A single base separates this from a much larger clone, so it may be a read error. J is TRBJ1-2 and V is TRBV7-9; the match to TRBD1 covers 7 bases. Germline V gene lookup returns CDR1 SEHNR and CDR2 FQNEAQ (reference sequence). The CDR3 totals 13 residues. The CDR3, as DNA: TGTACCAGCAGCTTAGGACAGGTCTATGGCTACACCTTC. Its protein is CTSSLGQVYGYTF.

CDR3 region: CATSSRDLNGQYF. The DNA of the CDR3 is TGTGCCACCAGCAGCCGTGACCTCAACGGGCAGTACTTC. The chain has TRBV15 and TRBJ2-7; D not resolved. Germline CDR1 and CDR2: LNHNV and YYDKDF (reference sequence). V lost 3 bases, J lost 9 bases, and 15 bases lay in between. The CDR3 is 13 residues long.

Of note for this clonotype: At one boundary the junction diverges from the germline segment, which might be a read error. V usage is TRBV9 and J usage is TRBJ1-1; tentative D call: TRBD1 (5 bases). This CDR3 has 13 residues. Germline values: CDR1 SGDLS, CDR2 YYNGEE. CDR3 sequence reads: CDSSVGGTAEAFF. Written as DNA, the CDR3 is TGTGACAGCAGCGTAGGTGGGACCGCTGAAGCTTTCTTT.

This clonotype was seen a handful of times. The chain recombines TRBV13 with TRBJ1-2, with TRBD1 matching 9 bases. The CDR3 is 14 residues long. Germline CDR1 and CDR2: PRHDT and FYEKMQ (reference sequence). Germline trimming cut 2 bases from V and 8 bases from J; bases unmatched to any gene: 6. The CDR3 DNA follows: TGTGCCAGCAGCTTACAGGGGACAGGGCACGGCTACACCTTC. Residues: CASSLQGTGHGYTF.

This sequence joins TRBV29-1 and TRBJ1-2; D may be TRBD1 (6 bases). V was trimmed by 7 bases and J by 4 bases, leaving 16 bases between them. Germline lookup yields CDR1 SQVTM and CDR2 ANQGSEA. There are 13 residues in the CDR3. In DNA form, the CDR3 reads TGCAGCGAGCTAGCAGGGGACTTCTATGGCTACACCTTC. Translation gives CSELAGDFYGYTF.

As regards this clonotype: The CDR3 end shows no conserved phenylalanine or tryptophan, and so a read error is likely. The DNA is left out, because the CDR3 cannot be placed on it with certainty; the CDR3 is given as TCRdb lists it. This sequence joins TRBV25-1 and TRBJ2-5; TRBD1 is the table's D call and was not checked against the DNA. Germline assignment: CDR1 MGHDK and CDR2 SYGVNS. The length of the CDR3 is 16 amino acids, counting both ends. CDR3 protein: CASSEFRVRGGYTFGS.

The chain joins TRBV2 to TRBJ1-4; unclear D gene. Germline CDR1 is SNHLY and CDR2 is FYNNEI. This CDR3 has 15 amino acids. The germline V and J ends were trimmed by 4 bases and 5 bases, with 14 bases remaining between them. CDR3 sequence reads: CASSGARAPNEKLFF. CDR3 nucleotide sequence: TGTGCCAGCAGTGGAGCGAGGGCACCCAATGAAAAACTGTTTTTT. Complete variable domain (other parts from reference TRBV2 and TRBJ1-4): EPEVTQTPSHQVTQMGQEVILRCVPISNHLYFYWYRQILGQKVEFLVSFYNNEISEKSEIFDDQFSVERPDGSNFTLKIRSTKLEDSAMYFCASSGARAPNEKLFFGSGTQLSVL.

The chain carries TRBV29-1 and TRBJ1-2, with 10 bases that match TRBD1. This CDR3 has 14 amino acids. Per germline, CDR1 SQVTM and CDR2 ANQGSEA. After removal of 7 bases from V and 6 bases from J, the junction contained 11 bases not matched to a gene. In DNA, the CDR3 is TGCAGCGCAGCCGGGACAGGGGCATTTAATGGCTACACCTTC. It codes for CSAAGTGAFNGYTF.

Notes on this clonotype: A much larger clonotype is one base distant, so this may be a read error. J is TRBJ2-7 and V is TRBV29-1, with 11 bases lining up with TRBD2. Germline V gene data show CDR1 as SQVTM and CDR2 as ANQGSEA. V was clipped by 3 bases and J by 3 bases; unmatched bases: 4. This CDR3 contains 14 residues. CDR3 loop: CSVDVSGRDYEQYF. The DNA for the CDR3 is TGCAGCGTTGACGTTAGCGGGAGGGACTACGAGCAGTACTTC.

The CDR3 spells CSATVMGQAHDSGELFF. For the CDR3, the DNA is TGCAGTGCCACAGTGATGGGACAGGCGCACGATTCCGGGGAGCTGTTTTTT. The chain carries TRBV20-1 and TRBJ2-2; 8 positions agree with TRBD1. V was pared by 6 bases and J by 6 bases, with 18 bases of the junction left unmatched. Germline V CDR1 and CDR2: DFQATT, SNEGSKA (reference sequence). This CDR3 region has 17 residues.

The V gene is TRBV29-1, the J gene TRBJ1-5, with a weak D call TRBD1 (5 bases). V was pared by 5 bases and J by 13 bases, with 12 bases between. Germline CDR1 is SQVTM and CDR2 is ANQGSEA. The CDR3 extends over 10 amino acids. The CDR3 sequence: CSVTPGPQHF. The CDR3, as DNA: TGCAGCGTTACCCCGGGGCCTCAGCATTTT.

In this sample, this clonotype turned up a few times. CDR3 DNA sequence: TGCAGTGCTAGACGGGGGGGGGAGACCCAGTACTTC. This translates into CSARRGGETQYF. V and J are TRBV20-1 and TRBJ2-5; 8 positions match TRBD2. The germline gives CDR1 DFQATT, CDR2 SNEGSKA (reference sequence). The CDR3 is made up of 12 amino acids. V lost 2 bases, J lost 5 bases, and 1 base stayed unmatched.

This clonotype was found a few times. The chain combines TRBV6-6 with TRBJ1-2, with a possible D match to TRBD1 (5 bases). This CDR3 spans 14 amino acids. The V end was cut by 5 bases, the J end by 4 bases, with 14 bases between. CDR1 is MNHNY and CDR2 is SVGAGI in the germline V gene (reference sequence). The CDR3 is CASSPPTDAYGYTF. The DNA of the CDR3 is TGTGCCAGCAGTCCACCGACAGATGCCTATGGCTACACCTTC.

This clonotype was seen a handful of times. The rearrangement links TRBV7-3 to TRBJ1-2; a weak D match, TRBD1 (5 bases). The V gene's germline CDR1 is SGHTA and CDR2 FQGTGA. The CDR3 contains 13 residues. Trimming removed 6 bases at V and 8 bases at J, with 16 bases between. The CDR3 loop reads CASSRDQGFGYTF. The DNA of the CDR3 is TGTGCCAGCAGTCGGGACCAGGGCTTCGGCTACACCTTC.

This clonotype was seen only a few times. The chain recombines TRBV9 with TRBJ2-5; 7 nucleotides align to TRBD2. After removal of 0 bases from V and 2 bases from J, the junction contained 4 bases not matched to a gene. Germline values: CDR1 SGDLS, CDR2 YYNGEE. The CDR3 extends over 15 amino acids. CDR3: CASSVGLAEQETQYF. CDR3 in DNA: TGTGCCAGCAGCGTAGGGCTAGCGGAACAAGAGACCCAGTACTTC.

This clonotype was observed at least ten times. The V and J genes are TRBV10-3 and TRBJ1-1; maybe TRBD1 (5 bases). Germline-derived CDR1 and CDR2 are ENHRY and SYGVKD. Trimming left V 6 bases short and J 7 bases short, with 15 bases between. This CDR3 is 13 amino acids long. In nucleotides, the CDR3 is TGTGCCATCAGACCTGGGACGGGTGATGAAGCTTTCTTT. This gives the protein CAIRPGTGDEAFF.

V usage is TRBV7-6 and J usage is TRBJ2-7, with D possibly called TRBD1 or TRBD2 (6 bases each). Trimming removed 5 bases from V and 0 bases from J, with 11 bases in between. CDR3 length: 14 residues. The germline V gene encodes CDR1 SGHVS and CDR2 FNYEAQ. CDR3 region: CASSQGGGSYEQYF. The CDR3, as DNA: TGTGCCAGCAGCCAAGGAGGGGGCTCCTACGAGCAGTACTTC.

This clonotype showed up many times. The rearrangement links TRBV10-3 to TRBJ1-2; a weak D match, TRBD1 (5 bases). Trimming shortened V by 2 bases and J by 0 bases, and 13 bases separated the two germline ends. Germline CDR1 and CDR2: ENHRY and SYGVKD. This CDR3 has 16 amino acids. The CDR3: CAISEGGGPANYGYTF. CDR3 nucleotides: TGTGCCATCAGTGAGGGGGGAGGACCTGCTAACTATGGCTACACCTTC.

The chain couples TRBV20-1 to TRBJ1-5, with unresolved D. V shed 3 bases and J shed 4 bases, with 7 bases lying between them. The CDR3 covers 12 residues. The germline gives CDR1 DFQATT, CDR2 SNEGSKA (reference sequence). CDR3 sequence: CSARPENQPQHF. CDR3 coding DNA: TGCAGTGCTAGGCCAGAAAATCAGCCCCAGCATTTT.

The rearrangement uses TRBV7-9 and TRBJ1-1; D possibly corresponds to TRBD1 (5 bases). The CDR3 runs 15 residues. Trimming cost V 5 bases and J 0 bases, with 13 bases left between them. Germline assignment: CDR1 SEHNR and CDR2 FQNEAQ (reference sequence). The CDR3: CASSQFGTVNTEAFF. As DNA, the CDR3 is TGTGCCAGCAGCCAATTCGGGACGGTGAACACTGAAGCTTTCTTT.

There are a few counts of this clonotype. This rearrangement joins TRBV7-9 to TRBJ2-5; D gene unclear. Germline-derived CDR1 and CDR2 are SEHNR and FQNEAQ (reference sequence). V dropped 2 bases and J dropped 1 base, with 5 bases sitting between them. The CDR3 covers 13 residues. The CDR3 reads CASSLQFQETQYF. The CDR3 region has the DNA TGTGCCAGCAGCTTACAGTTCCAAGAGACCCAGTACTTC.